These 4 T cell receptor beta chains came from one sample sequenced in a study of cytomegalovirus exposure and HLA in healthy donors. This PCR relied on a set of 60 Vbeta primers and 13 Jbeta primers. Clones were sequenced by immunoSEQ multiplex PCR, and TCRdb holds only the in-frame ones, with some missing. The table has roughly 140,000 clones, just under 70% seen once; the top ten hold approximately 4.2%. The sequencing input was PBMCs. These receptor sequences come from a man between 60 and 70 years old in good health and CMV-seronegative.

This clone was counted a few times. The chain joins TRBV5-8 to TRBJ2-3, with D perhaps matching TRBD1 (6 bases). The CDR3 runs to 14 residues. Germline V gene lookup returns CDR1 SGHTS and CDR2 YDEGEE. With 1 base removed from V and 4 bases from J, the gap between germline ends came to 10 bases. The CDR3 here is CASSLQGLADTQYF. DNA for the CDR3: TGTGCCAGCAGCTTGCAGGGGTTGGCAGATACGCAGTATTTT.

This chain links TRBV5-8 with TRBJ1-5, with D possibly TRBD1 on 6 matching bases. The V and J ends lost 4 bases and 6 bases respectively, with 14 bases between them. Germline CDR1 reads SGHTS; CDR2 reads YDEGEE. The CDR3 runs 14 residues. CDR3 in DNA: TGTGCCAGCAGCCGGGGCCAGGGGAGTCAGCCCCAGCATTTT. Protein sequence: CASSRGQGSQPQHF. The full variable domain, its missing parts supplied by reference TRBV5-8 and TRBJ1-5, is EAGVTQSPTHLIKTRGQQATLRCSPISGHTSVYWYQQALGLGLQFLLWYDEGEERNRGNFPPRFSGRQFPNYSSELNVNALELEDSALYLCASSRGQGSQPQHFGDGTRLSIL.

This chain joins TRBV5-4 and TRBJ1-1, with a weak D call TRBD1 (6 bases). The germline CDR1 and CDR2 sequences are SGHNT and YYREEE (reference sequence). CDR3 length: 15 amino acids. Trimming pared 3 bases from V and 2 bases from J, leaving 14 bases between. Written as DNA, the CDR3 is TGTGCCAGCAGCTCCCCTTCCAGGGGAAACACTGAAGCTTTCTTT. Protein: CASSSPSRGNTEAFF.

The chain carries TRBV5-4 and TRBJ2-2; D perhaps matches TRBD1 (5 bases). Between the trimmed V and J ends, which lost 0 bases and 2 bases, there was a span of 11 bases. Germline assignment: CDR1 SGHNT and CDR2 YYREEE (reference sequence). CDR3 size: 16 residues. The CDR3 protein is CASSLEKGINTGELFF. The DNA of the CDR3 is TGTGCCAGCAGCTTGGAGAAGGGGATTAACACCGGGGAGCTGTTTTTT.